This T cell receptor beta chain was sequenced for a study of T-cell reconstitution after alpha-beta-depleted transplantation in children. The study's findings and limits: Fresh T-cell production supplied most of the T-cell counts and diversity seen one year after transplant.

TCRbeta library construction was performed incorporating unique molecular identifiers. TCRdb called the PCR reads again in MiXCR, with one record for every CDR3 protein. The sample contains more than 85,000 distinct CDR3 sequences, about 6% of which appear only once. The length of the CDR3 is 15 residues. V lost 0 bases and J 8 bases, leaving 14 bases between the germline ends. From germline, CDR1 is SGHTA and CDR2 FQGNSA. This clonotype has more than one count but fewer than ten. The antigen is undetermined. This TCR came from a female patient aged 2-9 years who had a stem cell transplant for Fanconi anemia, so the T cells may come from the graft donor. The starting material was PBMCs, mostly from graft donor cells, obtained 60 days after TCRalphabeta/CD19-depleted stem cell transplant. The chain employs TRBV7-2 and TRBJ2-1, with D perhaps matching TRBD2 (7 bases). The DNA for the CDR3 is TGTGCCAGCAGCTTAGCGGGGGGGCCGTTCTATGAGCAGTTCTTC. Amino acid sequence: CASSLAGGPFYEQFF.